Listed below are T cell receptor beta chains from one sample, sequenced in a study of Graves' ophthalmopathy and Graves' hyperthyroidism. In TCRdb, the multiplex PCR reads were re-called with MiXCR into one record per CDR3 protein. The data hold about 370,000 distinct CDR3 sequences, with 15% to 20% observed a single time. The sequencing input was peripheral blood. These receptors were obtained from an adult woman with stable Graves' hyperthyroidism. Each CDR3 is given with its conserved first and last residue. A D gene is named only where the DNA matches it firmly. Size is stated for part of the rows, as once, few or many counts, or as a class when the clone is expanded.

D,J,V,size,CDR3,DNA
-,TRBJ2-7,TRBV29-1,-,CSVVPSRRGGKHEQYF,TGCAGCGTTGTCCCTTCGCGCAGGGGAGGAAAACACGAGCAGTACTTC
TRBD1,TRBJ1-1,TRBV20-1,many,CSTRPGDRGNTEAFF,TGCAGTACTAGACCTGGGGACAGGGGAAACACTGAAGCTTTCTTT
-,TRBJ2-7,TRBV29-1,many,CSVRSSYEQYF,TGCAGCGTGAGAAGCTCCTACGAGCAGTACTTC
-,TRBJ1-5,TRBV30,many,CAWSLGYGPQHF,TGTGCCTGGAGCTTGGGGTATGGGCCCCAGCATTTT
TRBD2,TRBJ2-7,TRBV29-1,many,CSVEVAPGQGLEYEQYF,TGCAGCGTTGAAGTGGCTCCCGGGCAGGGACTAGAGTACGAGCAGTACTTC
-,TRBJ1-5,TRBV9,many,CASSAGAAQPQHF,TGTGCCAGCAGCGCGGGGGCTGCTCAGCCCCAGCATTTT
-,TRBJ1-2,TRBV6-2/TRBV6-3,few,CASSYSMRGWMDGYTF,TGTGCCAGCAGTTACTCGATGCGTGGGTGGATGGATGGCTACACCTTC
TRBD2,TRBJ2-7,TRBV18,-,CASSPTSGYEQYF,TGTGCCAGCTCACCGACTAGCGGCTACGAGCAGTACTTC
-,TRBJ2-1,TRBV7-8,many,CASSPWTPERDNEQFF,TGTGCCAGCAGCCCATGGACTCCGGAAAGGGACAATGAGCAGTTCTTC
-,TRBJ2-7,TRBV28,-,CASTNGGGSSYEQYF,TGTGCCAGCACCAATGGGGGCGGCAGCTCCTACGAGCAGTACTTC
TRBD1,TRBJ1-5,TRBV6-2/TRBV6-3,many,CAVDNRGQPQHF,TGTGCCGTAGACAACAGGGGTCAGCCCCAGCATTTT
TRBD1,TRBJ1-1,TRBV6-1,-,CATDGGTGGTEAFF,TGTGCCACTGACGGGGGGACAGGGGGGACTGAAGCTTTCTTT
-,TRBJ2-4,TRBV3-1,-,CASSHRSRDIQYF,TGTGCCAGCAGCCATCGCAGCAGGGACATTCAGTACTTC
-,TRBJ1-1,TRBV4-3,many,CASSQVYAYSEAFF,TGCGCCAGCAGCCAAGTCTACGCTTACTCTGAAGCTTTCTTT
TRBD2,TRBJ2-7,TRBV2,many,CASSEGLAGGPQASEQYF,TGTGCCAGCAGTGAAGGTCTAGCGGGAGGGCCCCAGGCAAGCGAGCAGTACTTC
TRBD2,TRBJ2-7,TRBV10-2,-,CASVGLAGENYEQYF,TGCGCCAGCGTGGGACTAGCGGGAGAGAACTACGAGCAGTACTTC
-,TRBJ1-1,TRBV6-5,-,CASSYWGPSPEAFF,TGTGCCAGCAGTTACTGGGGGCCCAGCCCTGAAGCTTTCTTT
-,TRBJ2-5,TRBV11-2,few,CASSLEPRAMGQETQYF,TGTGCCAGCAGCTTAGAACCTAGGGCCATGGGGCAAGAGACCCAGTACTTC
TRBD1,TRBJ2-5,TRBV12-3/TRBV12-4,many,CASSLGQERGETQYF,TGTGCCAGCAGTTTGGGACAGGAGAGGGGAGAGACCCAGTACTTC
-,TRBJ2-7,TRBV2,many,CASSVHEQYF,TGTGCCAGCAGTGTTCACGAGCAGTACTTC
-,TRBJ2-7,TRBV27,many,CASSLSESSYEQYF,TGTGCCAGCAGTTTATCGGAGAGCTCCTACGAGCAGTACTTC
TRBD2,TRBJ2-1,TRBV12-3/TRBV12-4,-,CASSELAGVINEQFF,TGTGCCAGCAGTGAACTAGCGGGAGTTATCAATGAGCAGTTCTTC
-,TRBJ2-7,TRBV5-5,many,CASSKPSDLGGEQYF,TGTGCCAGCAGCAAACCTAGCGACCTGGGGGGTGAGCAGTACTTC
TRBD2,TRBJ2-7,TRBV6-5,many,CASSPSGGEQYF,TGTGCCAGCAGTCCCTCGGGGGGGGAGCAGTACTTC
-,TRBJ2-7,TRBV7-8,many,CASSRRVGEQYF,TGTGCCAGCAGCCGACGGGTCGGCGAGCAGTACTTC
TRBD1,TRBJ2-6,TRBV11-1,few,CASQGASSSGANVLTF,TGTGCCAGTCAGGGGGCTTCCAGCTCTGGGGCCAACGTCCTGACTTTC
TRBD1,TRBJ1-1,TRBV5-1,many,CASSPGQGPALNTEAFF,TGCGCCAGCAGCCCCGGACAGGGGCCCGCTCTGAACACTGAAGCTTTCTTT
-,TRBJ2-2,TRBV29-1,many,CSVLKSDTGELFF,TGCAGCGTTCTGAAGAGCGACACCGGGGAGCTGTTTTTT
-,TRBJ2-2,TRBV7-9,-,CASTSPGNTGELFF,TGTGCCAGCACCTCCCCCGGCAACACCGGGGAGCTGTTTTTT
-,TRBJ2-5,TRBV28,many,CASKAEPYQETQYF,TGTGCCTCTAAAGCGGAGCCGTACCAAGAGACCCAGTACTTC
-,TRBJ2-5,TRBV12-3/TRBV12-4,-,CASSLQTWETQYF,TGTGCCAGCAGCCTTCAAACGTGGGAGACCCAGTACTTC
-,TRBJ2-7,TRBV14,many,CASSQDLRPILQQYF,TGTGCCAGCAGCCAAGATTTGCGCCCAATTCTCCAGCAGTACTTC
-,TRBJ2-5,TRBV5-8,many,CASSKGVLKRETQYF,TGTGCCAGCAGCAAGGGGGTTCTCAAGCGGGAGACCCAGTACTTC
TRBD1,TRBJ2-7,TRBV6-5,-,CASSYWDRGMDEQYF,TGTGCCAGCAGTTACTGGGACAGGGGGATGGACGAGCAGTACTTC
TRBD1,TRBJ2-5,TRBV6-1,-,CATRQGARETQYF,TGTGCCACAAGACAGGGGGCGCGGGAGACCCAGTACTTC
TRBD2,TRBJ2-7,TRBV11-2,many,CASSRGDYDSYEQYF,TGTGCCAGCAGCCGGGGGGACTACGACTCCTACGAGCAGTACTTC
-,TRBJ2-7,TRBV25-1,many,CASSESGTQEYEQYF,TGTGCCAGCAGTGAATCGGGGACCCAAGAATACGAGCAGTACTTC
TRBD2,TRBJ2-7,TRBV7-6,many,CASSLGVGRVEQYF,TGTGCCAGCAGCTTAGGAGTGGGGAGGGTCGAGCAGTACTTC
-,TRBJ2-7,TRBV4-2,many,CASSQWRDLSYEQYF,TGTGCCAGCAGCCAATGGCGGGATCTCTCCTACGAGCAGTACTTC
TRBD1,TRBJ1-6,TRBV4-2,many,CASSQEKGQGNNSPLHF,TGTGCCAGCAGCCAAGAGAAAGGACAGGGGAATAATTCACCCCTCCACTTT